The sequence of this TCR beta chain was determined in a study of T-cell memory formation after mild COVID-19. Broader study findings: Contracting clones from day 15 to 85 had balanced CD4/CD8; later expanders favoured CD4+.

Germline V gene data show CDR1 as KGHSH and CDR2 as LQKENI. Between the trimmed V and J ends, which lost 1 base and 3 bases, there was a span of 6 bases. The CDR3 totals 13 residues. The sample holds a few counts of this clonotype. The target antigen is unknown. One entry per CDR3 protein, called by TCRdb with MiXCR from the 5' RACE reads. The profile covers a few hundred thousand distinct CDR3 sequences, with roughly 8% appearing a single time and under 25% taken by the ten largest. Specimen: PBMCs or a T cell subset sorted from them (not recorded which). The chain links TRBV18 to TRBJ1-1; TRBD1 is a possible D gene (5 bases). This TCR was sampled from a man aged 18 to 29 who had mild COVID-19 (a few samples of this study predate the infection). Cell type and time point are not known. The chain's CDR3 is CASSPRGDTEAFF. The CDR3 coding sequence is TGTGCCAGCTCACCACGGGGGGACACTGAAGCTTTCTTT.